A single sample is the source of the 27 T cell receptor beta chains below, sequenced in a study of Ad26.COV2.S vaccination and SARS-CoV-2 variants. Using immunoSEQ multiplex PCR, the repertoire was profiled, and TCRdb retains in-frame clones only, with some absent. The repertoire holds fewer than 400,000 clones, with roughly nine tenths as singletons. Regarding treatment: some 20 received Ad26.COV2.S at low or high dose, single or two shots; about 5 received placebo; per-sample allocation not given. Collection of the samples took place on day 63 after the first injection of vaccine or placebo. Material: peripheral blood, obtained in a trial of Ad26.COV2.S vaccine versus placebo. These TCRs come from a person aged 18-60 years who received the Ad26.COV2.S COVID-19 vaccine or a placebo.

The rearrangement links TRBV12-3 or TRBV12-4 to TRBJ2-5; D uncertain. V shed 3 bases and J shed 5 bases, with 10 bases lying between them. The CDR3 loop spans 13 amino acids. This CDR3 is CASSLQTRETQYF. DNA of the CDR3: TGTGCCAGCAGTTTGCAGACCCGGGAGACCCAGTACTTC.

The V call is TRBV12-3 or TRBV12-4, the J call TRBJ2-1; 7 positions agree with TRBD2. This CDR3 has 12 amino acids. V lost 3 bases, J lost 9 bases, and 2 bases stayed unmatched. CDR3 protein: CASSLGGIEQFF. The CDR3 nucleotides read TGTGCCAGCAGTTTGGGAGGGATTGAGCAGTTCTTC.

J is TRBJ1-2 and V is TRBV7-8; 8 bases fit TRBD1. The length of the CDR3 is 13 residues. The J segment lost 6 bases and the V segment lost 4 bases, leaving 4 bases of the junction unmatched. Per the germline V gene, CDR1 is SGHVS and CDR2 is FQNEAQ. CDR3 DNA sequence: TGTGCCAGCAGCTCCCGGACAGGGCATGGCTACACCTTC. Protein product: CASSSRTGHGYTF.

In this sample, this clone turned up a few times. This chain links TRBV21-1 with TRBJ1-5; the table's D call TRBD1 went unverified against the DNA. TRBV21-1 is recorded as a pseudogene. The CDR3 is made up of 17 amino acids. CDR3 sequence: CASSKGGRQPGNQPQHF. The CDR3 DNA reads TGTGCCAGCAGCAAAGGTGGCCGACAACCTGGAAATCAGCCCCAGCATTTT.

This chain connects TRBV15 to TRBJ2-2; tentative D call: TRBD2 (6 bases). This CDR3 has 14 residues. Germline V gene sequence: CDR1 LNHNV, CDR2 YYDKDF (reference sequence). With 4 bases removed from V and 5 bases from J, the gap between germline ends came to 11 bases. DNA of the CDR3: TGTGCCACCAGCATTGGGAGGATGACCGGGGAGCTGTTTTTT. It codes for CATSIGRMTGELFF.

In DNA, the CDR3 is TGTGCCAGCAGCCAAGAAGGAGGGGGTGGCTACACCTTC. Translation: CASSQEGGGGYTF. This chain joins TRBV3-1 (or the pseudogene TRBV3-2) and TRBJ1-2, with a tentative D call TRBD1 (6 bases). This CDR3 contains 13 residues. Trimming left V 0 bases short and J 7 bases short, with 9 bases between. Germline V gives CDR1 LGHDT, CDR2 YNNKEL (reference sequence).

The rearrangement links TRBV4-1 to TRBJ2-2; 7 bases map to TRBD1. CDR1 MGHRA and CDR2 YSYEKL come from the germline V gene. After removal of 6 bases from V and 6 bases from J, the junction contained 7 bases not matched to a gene. The CDR3 totals 14 residues. In DNA form, the CDR3 reads TGCGCCAGCAGGGACGACAGGGTGCCCGGGGAGCTGTTTTTT. It is translated as CASRDDRVPGELFF.

The chain uses TRBV19 and TRBJ1-5, with 9 bases matching TRBD1. The germline CDR1 and CDR2 sequences are LNHDA and SQIVND (reference sequence). The CDR3 consists of 16 residues. V lost 9 bases and J lost 0; bases outside the gene matches: 9. The CDR3 sequence is CASKTGGGYSNQPQHF. The CDR3 DNA follows: TGTGCCAGCAAAACAGGGGGCGGATATAGCAATCAGCCCCAGCATTTT.

The V gene is TRBV5-4, the J gene TRBJ1-1, with 7 bases lining up with TRBD1. The CDR3 spans 14 residues. Trimming removed 4 bases from V and 3 bases from J; junction bases left unmatched: 6. Per the germline V gene, CDR1 is SGHNT and CDR2 is YYREEE (reference sequence). CDR3 DNA: TGTGCCAGCAGCCGATCAGACAGGGACACTGAAGCTTTCTTT. Translated, it gives CASSRSDRDTEAFF.

This clone was observed once. The CDR3 DNA follows: TGTGCCAGCAGCTTCGCAGGGGCGAATAACTATGGCTACACCTTC. The encoded protein is CASSFAGANNYGYTF. This chain joins TRBV11-2 and TRBJ1-2; a weak D match, TRBD1 (6 bases). Trimming pared 3 bases from V and 1 base from J, leaving 12 bases between. The CDR3 totals 15 residues. Germline loops: CDR1 SGHAT, CDR2 FQNNGV.

Only a few counts were recorded for this clone. V usage is TRBV3-1 (or the pseudogene TRBV3-2) and J usage is TRBJ2-2, with no clear D. Trimming removed 5 bases from V and 6 bases from J, with 16 bases in between. Germline V CDR1 and CDR2: LGHDT, YNNKEL (reference sequence). The CDR3 spans 15 residues. The CDR3 sequence: CASSLRLGISGELFF. The CDR3 DNA reads TGTGCCAGCAGCTTACGACTTGGGATTTCCGGGGAGCTGTTTTTT.

V gene TRBV5-1 combines with J gene TRBJ2-1, with unresolved D. Trimming removed 4 bases at V and 5 bases at J, with 10 bases between. The CDR3 contains 13 residues. Germline V gene sequence: CDR1 SGHRS, CDR2 YFSETQ. CDR3 protein: CASSESTDNEQFF. The DNA for the CDR3 is TGCGCCAGCAGCGAATCGACTGACAATGAGCAGTTCTTC.

The V and J genes are TRBV6-5 and TRBJ1-2; D perhaps matches TRBD1 (5 bases). Germline CDR1 and CDR2: MNHEY and SVGAGI. Trimming removed 7 bases from V and 7 bases from J, with 10 bases in between. The CDR3 extends over 11 amino acids. DNA for the CDR3: TGTGCCAGCAAGGGGAATAGTGGCTACACCTTC. Amino acid sequence: CASKGNSGYTF.

As DNA, the CDR3 is TGTGCCAGCGGCCAGGGCCTACTCTACGAGCAGTACTTC. Its translation is CASGQGLLYEQYF. This chain uses TRBV6-4 with TRBJ2-7; D possibly corresponds to TRBD1 (5 bases). The ends were cut back, 8 bases at V and 3 bases at J, with 14 bases in the middle. CDR3 size: 13 residues. Germline V gene data show CDR1 as MRHNA and CDR2 as SNTAGT.

The J gene is TRBJ2-7, the V gene TRBV10-3; D gene ambiguous. Trimming pared 6 bases from V and 0 bases from J, leaving 9 bases between. The CDR3 runs to 13 residues. CDR1 is ENHRY, CDR2 SYGVKD, per germline. CDR3 region: CAISRLSSYEQYF. CDR3 DNA: TGTGCCATCAGCCGACTGAGCTCCTACGAGCAGTACTTC.

This sequence joins TRBV5-4 and TRBJ2-7; D perhaps matches TRBD1 (6 bases). CDR3 length: 17 amino acids. The V end lost 3 bases, the J end lost 2 bases, and 21 bases lay between the germline ends. The germline V gene encodes CDR1 SGHNT and CDR2 YYREEE (reference sequence). CDR3 coding DNA: TGTGCCAGCAGCTCCGCACGGGCCAGGGGTGGACCCTACGAGCAGTACTTC. It specifies CASSSARARGGPYEQYF. Full variable domain (outside the CDR3, taken from reference TRBV5-4 and TRBJ2-7): ETGVTQSPTHLIKTRGQQVTLRCSSQSGHNTVSWYQQALGQGPQFIFQYYREEENGRGNFPPRFSGLQFPNYSSELNVNALELDDSALYLCASSSARARGGPYEQYFGPGTRLTVT.

V gene TRBV19 combines with J gene TRBJ2-1, with D unclear. The germline V and J ends were trimmed by 1 base and 5 bases, with 12 bases remaining between them. The CDR3 has 15 residues. Per germline, CDR1 LNHDA and CDR2 SQIVND (reference sequence). The CDR3, as DNA: TGTGCCAGTAGTATAGGTCTTCCGTTTCACAATGAGCAGTTCTTC. Protein: CASSIGLPFHNEQFF.

The chain couples TRBV4-1 to TRBJ1-2; D not certain. CDR1 is MGHRA and CDR2 is YSYEKL in the germline V gene. V lost 1 base and J lost 7, with 16 bases in between. This CDR3 has 15 amino acids. This CDR3 reads CASSQAHGKMGGYTF. As DNA, the CDR3 is TGCGCCAGCAGCCAAGCACATGGGAAAATGGGTGGCTACACCTTC.

The J gene is TRBJ1-5, the V gene TRBV4-1; D is perhaps TRBD1 (5 bases). Germline V gene lookup returns CDR1 MGHRA and CDR2 YSYEKL. The CDR3 contains 15 residues. V lost 3 bases to trimming and J lost 5 bases, with 14 bases between them. The CDR3 DNA is TGCGCCAGCAGCCAGTCAGGGTCGGATCATCAGCCCCAGCATTTT. It translates to CASSQSGSDHQPQHF.

The chain carries TRBV7-9 and TRBJ2-7; no clear D gene. The germline V and J ends were trimmed by 5 bases and 5 bases, with 16 bases remaining between them. The CDR3 has 14 residues. Germline lookup yields CDR1 SEHNR and CDR2 FQNEAQ (reference sequence). Here the CDR3 reads CASSPLSSSDEQYF. DNA for the CDR3: TGTGCCAGCAGCCCACTGTCATCTTCCGACGAGCAGTACTTC.

J is TRBJ1-2 and V is TRBV2, with D possibly being TRBD1 (5 bases). The CDR3 contains 13 residues. Trimming took 4 bases from V and 7 from J, leaving 13 bases between them. Germline values: CDR1 SNHLY, CDR2 FYNNEI. CDR3 region: CASSVGRASGYTF. CDR3 in DNA: TGTGCCAGCAGTGTCGGCAGGGCAAGTGGCTACACCTTC.

The chain combines TRBV6-2 or TRBV6-3 with TRBJ2-7; perhaps D is TRBD1 or TRBD2 (6 bases each). Germline V gene lookup returns CDR1 MNHEY and CDR2 SVGEGT. There are 14 residues in the CDR3. Trimming took 2 bases from V and 4 from J, leaving 12 bases between them. The DNA of the CDR3 is TGTGCCAGCAGTTACGGGGGGCGCGTATACGAGCAGTACTTC. Amino acid sequence: CASSYGGRVYEQYF.

The chain carries TRBV6-1 and TRBJ2-7, with unresolved D. Germline V lookup: CDR1 MNHNS, CDR2 SASEGT. The CDR3 extends over 13 amino acids. Trimming pared 1 base from V and 6 bases from J, leaving 10 bases between. CDR3 in DNA: TGTGCCAGCAGTGAAGTCCTGATCGGCGAGCAGTACTTC. Translating gives CASSEVLIGEQYF.

The J gene is TRBJ1-3, the V gene TRBV3-1 (or the pseudogene TRBV3-2), with D perhaps matching TRBD1 (6 bases). Trimming stripped 3 bases from V and 2 bases from J, with 14 bases between. CDR3 length: 16 amino acids. In germline, CDR1 is LGHDT, CDR2 YNNKEL (reference sequence). Written as DNA, the CDR3 is TGTGCCAGCAGCCACGCTGACAGGTACACTGGAAACACCATATATTTT. Translated: CASSHADRYTGNTIYF.

The V call is TRBV10-1, the J call TRBJ1-2; 8 bases line up with TRBD1. Germline V gives CDR1 WNHNN, CDR2 SYGVQD (reference sequence). V gave up 0 bases and J gave up 8 bases; unmatched junction bases: 11. This CDR3 comprises 16 residues. The CDR3 DNA reads as TGCGCCAGCAGTGAGTCAATGTCAGGGGGCGCGAAGGGCTACACCTTC. It translates to CASSESMSGGAKGYTF.

This clone has a handful of counts. The chain joins TRBV16 to TRBJ1-4, with D unresolved. This CDR3 has 15 amino acids. In germline, CDR1 is KGHSY, CDR2 FQNENV. V was clipped by 4 bases and J by 3 bases, with 12 bases between them. The DNA for the CDR3 is TGTGCCAGCAGCCTTCCGGGCCGCCCTAATGAAAAACTGTTTTTT. As protein: CASSLPGRPNEKLFF.

The rearrangement links TRBV6-5 to TRBJ2-1; 8 bases are shared with TRBD1. Trimming at V came to 6 bases and at J to 6 bases, leaving 10 bases not matched to a gene. The V gene's germline CDR1 is MNHEY and CDR2 SVGAGI. This CDR3 is 15 amino acids long. In DNA form, the CDR3 reads TGTGCCAGCAGCCCCCCCCGGACAGGGCTCAATGAGCAGTTCTTC. Translated: CASSPPRTGLNEQFF.